Listed below are T cell receptor beta chains from one sample, sequenced in a study of response to subunit inactivated influenza vaccine. TCRdb re-derived calls from the RT-PCR reads in MiXCR, one entry per CDR3 protein. The sample records around 580,000 distinct CDR3 sequences, roughly 12% being singletons. The starting material was PBMCs from blood, obtained on the day of vaccination. All receptors come from a man aged 50-59 years who received an inactivated influenza vaccine. CDR3s leave out the opening cysteine and the closing phenylalanine or tryptophan. A D gene is named only where the DNA matches it firmly. Clone sizes are given selectively: once, few, many, or a class where the clone is expanded.

D gene,clone size,J gene,V gene,CDR3 protein
TRBD1,.,TRBJ2-3,TRBV20-1,SARPQGARDTQY
.,.,TRBJ1-5,TRBV20-1,SARTPGKKGNQPQH
TRBD2,.,TRBJ2-3,TRBV29-1,SVEPPPGGFYTQY
TRBD1,few,TRBJ2-3,TRBV20-1,SASPGTVRATQY
.,few,TRBJ1-1,TRBV12-3/TRBV12-4,ASKQQLNTEAF
.,few,TRBJ1-1,TRBV12-3/TRBV12-4,ASSLGPVPEAF
TRBD1,many,TRBJ2-1,TRBV10-3,AISGTAVNNEQF
.,.,TRBJ1-2,TRBV20-1,SARMGSGGGYT
.,few,TRBJ2-7,TRBV2,ASSEWRGRTYEQY
TRBD1,few,TRBJ2-7,TRBV6-2/TRBV6-3,ASTGTDHTTNYEQY
.,few,TRBJ1-2,TRBV21-1,ASPQDSDGYT
.,many,TRBJ2-7,TRBV5-1,ASSPRVAQIYEQY
.,many,TRBJ2-7,TRBV29-1,SVARGSLDEQY